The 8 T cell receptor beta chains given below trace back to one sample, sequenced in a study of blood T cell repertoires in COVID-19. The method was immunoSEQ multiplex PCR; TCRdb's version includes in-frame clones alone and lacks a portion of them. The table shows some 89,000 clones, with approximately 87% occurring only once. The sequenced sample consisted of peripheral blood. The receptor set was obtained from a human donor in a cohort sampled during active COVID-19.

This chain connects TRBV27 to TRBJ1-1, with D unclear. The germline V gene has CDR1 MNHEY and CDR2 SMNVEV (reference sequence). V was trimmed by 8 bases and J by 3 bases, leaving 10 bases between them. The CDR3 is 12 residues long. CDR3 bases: TGTGCCAGCGGTAAGCCCTACACTGAAGCTTTCTTT. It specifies CASGKPYTEAFF.

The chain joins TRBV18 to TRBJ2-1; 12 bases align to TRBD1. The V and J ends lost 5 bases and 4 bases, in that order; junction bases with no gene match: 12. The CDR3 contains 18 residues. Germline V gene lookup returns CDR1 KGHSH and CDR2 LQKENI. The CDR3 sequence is CASSTGQGASSGYNEQFF. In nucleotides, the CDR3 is TGTGCCAGCTCAACGGGACAGGGGGCGTCTAGCGGATACAATGAGCAGTTCTTC.

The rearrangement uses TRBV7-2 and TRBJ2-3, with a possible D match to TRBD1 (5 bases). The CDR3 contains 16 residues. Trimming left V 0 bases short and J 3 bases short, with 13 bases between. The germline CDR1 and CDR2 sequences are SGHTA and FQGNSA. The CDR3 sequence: CASSLAGPGRTDTQYF. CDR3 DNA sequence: TGTGCCAGCAGCTTAGCGGGGCCGGGCCGGACAGATACGCAGTATTTT.

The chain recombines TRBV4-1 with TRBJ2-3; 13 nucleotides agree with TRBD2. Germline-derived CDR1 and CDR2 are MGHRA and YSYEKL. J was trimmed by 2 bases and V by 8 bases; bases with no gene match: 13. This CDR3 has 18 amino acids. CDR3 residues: CASHLGLAGDTITDTQYF. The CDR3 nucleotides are TGCGCCAGCCACTTAGGACTAGCGGGGGACACTATCACAGATACGCAGTATTTT.

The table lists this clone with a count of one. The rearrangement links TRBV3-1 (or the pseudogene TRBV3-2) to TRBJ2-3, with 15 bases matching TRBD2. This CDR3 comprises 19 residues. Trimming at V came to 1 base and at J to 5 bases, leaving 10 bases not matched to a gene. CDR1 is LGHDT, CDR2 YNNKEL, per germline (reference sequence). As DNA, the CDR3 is TGTGCCAGCAGCCAAGTGCACCAGGGACTAGCGGGGGGCATAGATACGCAGTATTTT. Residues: CASSQVHQGLAGGIDTQYF.

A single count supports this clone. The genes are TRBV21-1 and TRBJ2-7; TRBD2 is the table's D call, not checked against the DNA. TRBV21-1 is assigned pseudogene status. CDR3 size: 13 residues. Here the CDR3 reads CASYAHLSYEQYF. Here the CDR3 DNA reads TGTGCCAGCTACGCGCACCTCTCCTACGAGCAGTACTTC.

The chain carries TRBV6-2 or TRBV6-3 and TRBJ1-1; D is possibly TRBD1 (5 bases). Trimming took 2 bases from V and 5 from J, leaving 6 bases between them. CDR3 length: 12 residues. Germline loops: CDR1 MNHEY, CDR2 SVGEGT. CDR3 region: CASSYGGTEAFF. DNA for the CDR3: TGTGCCAGCAGTTACGGGGGGACTGAAGCTTTCTTT.

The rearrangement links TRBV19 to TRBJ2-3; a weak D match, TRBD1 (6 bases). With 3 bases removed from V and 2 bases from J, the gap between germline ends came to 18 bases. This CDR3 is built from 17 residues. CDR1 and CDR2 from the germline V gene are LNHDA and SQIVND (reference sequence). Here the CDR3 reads CASSMSLGGGLTDTQYF. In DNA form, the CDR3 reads TGTGCCAGTAGTATGTCTCTTGGGGGCGGCCTCACAGATACGCAGTATTTT.